This T cell receptor beta chain was obtained from a study of pediatric ulcerative colitis. General study results and limits: In rectum, acute severe colitis had expanded clones and less diversity. Compared with controls, ulcerative colitis showed greater blood-rectum clone sharing.

The germline CDR1 and CDR2 sequences are KGHSH and LQKENI. V lost 10 bases, J lost 2 bases, and 7 bases stayed unmatched. This CDR3 has 14 amino acids. One to two pinch biopsies were taken from the rectum during colonoscopy. Of note for this clone: Its antigen remains unidentified.

Sequencing depth was up to 500,000 reads per sample. The data were produced by immunoSEQ multiplex PCR, yet TCRdb's version contains in-frame clones alone and is incomplete. This sample has some 15,000 clones, with around 80% found just once. Specimen: gut tissue. This receptor was taken from a boy aged 5-17 years who was a control in a study of pediatric ulcerative colitis. The chain uses TRBV18 and TRBJ1-5, with 8 bases matching TRBD1. The CDR3 nucleotides are TGTGCCACCTCCGGGACAGGAGGCAATCAGCCCCAGCATTTT. Amino acid sequence: CATSGTGGNQPQHF.